The present entry profiles one T cell receptor (beta chain) with its context. Antigen specificity is unknown. These data belong to a study of T cells in localized non-small cell lung cancer. Overall study results and limits: Clonality peaked in uninvolved adjacent lung rather than tumor. In the blood, greater T cell density corresponded to longer overall survival. Adjacent lung exhibited a median of approximately 50 among the 100 most abundant tumor clones. Heterogeneity remains possible, as sequencing covered one tumor region only.

Sequenced by immunoSEQ multiplex PCR; TCRdb stores in-frame clones only, minus some. The sample has tens of thousands of clones; about 88% are singletons. Germline V lookup: CDR1 SGHVS, CDR2 FQNEAQ. The CDR3 is 15 amino acids. V shed 1 base and J 2 bases; nucleotides not matched to a gene: 1. The input for sequencing was PBMCs, taken before any cancer treatment. The gene calls are TRBV7-8 and TRBJ2-3, with 9 bases matching TRBD2. The sequence was obtained from a man aged 35 to 70 with stage II lung adenocarcinoma. The CDR3 loop reads CASSLGGGATDTQYF. Here the CDR3 DNA reads TGTGCCAGCAGCTTAGGCGGGGGGGCCACAGATACGCAGTATTTT.